The text below deals with one TCR beta chain. The antigen remains unidentified. The CDR3 spans 16 residues. Germline V gives CDR1 SGHNT, CDR2 YENEEA. V shed 5 bases and J shed 3 bases, with 18 bases lying between them. The data derive from a study of beta chain features in type 1 diabetes. Every isolated RNA sample was fully reverse transcribed, so sequencing captured expressed TCRB transcripts. Assay used: immunoSEQ multiplex PCR; TCRdb lists only in-frame clones, some missing. The table has under 300,000 clones, around 7.8% seen once; the top ten hold more than 1%. Findings and caveats of the study: Diminished insertions and augmented deletions at VDJ junctions characterized type 1 diabetes patients. The naive, central memory and Treg TCRB repertoires of patients appeared to be more similar to one another than those of healthy donors.

The sample was central memory CD4+ T cells from blood. The source of this sequence is a woman younger than 30 in good health. This rearrangement joins TRBV11-3 to TRBJ2-3; maybe TRBD1 (7 bases). In DNA, the CDR3 is TGTGCCAGCAGCGACCGGAGGGGGCGAGATACAGATACGCAGTATTTT. It encodes CASSDRRGRDTDTQYF. The full variable domain, with the rest looked up from reference TRBV11-3 and TRBJ2-3, is EAGVVQSPRYKIIEKKQPVAFWCNPISGHNTLYWYLQNLGQGPELLIRYENEEAVDDSQLPKDRFSAERLKGVDSTLKIQPAELGDSAVYLCASSDRRGRDTDTQYFGPGTRLTVL.